The following is a T cell receptor (beta chain) sequence with its context. These data originate in a study of blood T cell repertoires in COVID-19. Study-wide background: COVID-19 samples, acute and convalescent, were from the United States, Italy and Spain.

The germline gives CDR1 MNHEY, CDR2 SVGAGI. The CDR3 loop spans 15 amino acids. Deletions cut 2 bases from V and 0 bases from J, with 10 bases between. Here immunoSEQ multiplex PCR was the method, and the copy in TCRdb shows in-frame clones only, minus some. The sample consists of approximately 150,000 clones, over 80% of them appearing once. This chain joins TRBV6-5 and TRBJ1-1, with D possibly TRBD1 on 6 matching bases. This receptor was identified in a man in his sixties or seventies who had been exposed to COVID-19. Sequencing used PBMCs or T cells enriched from blood (not recorded which). The CDR3 DNA reads TGTGCCAGCAGTTACGCTCGGACAGTGAACACTGAAGCTTTCTTT. It yields the protein CASSYARTVNTEAFF.